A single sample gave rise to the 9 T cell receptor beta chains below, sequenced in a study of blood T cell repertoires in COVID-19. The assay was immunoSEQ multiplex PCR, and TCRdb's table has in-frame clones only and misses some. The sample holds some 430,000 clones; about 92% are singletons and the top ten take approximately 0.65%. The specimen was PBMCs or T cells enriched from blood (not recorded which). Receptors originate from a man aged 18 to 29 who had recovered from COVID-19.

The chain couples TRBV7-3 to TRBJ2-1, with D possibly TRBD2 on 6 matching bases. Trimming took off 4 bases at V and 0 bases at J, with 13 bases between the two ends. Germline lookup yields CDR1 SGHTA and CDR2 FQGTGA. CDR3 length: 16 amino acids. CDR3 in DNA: TGTGCCAGCAGCTCCAGCGGGTCACTCTCCTACAATGAGCAGTTCTTC. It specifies CASSSSGSLSYNEQFF. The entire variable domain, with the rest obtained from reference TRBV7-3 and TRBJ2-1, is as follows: GAGVSQTPSNKVTEKGKYVELRCDPISGHTALYWYRQSLGQGPEFLIYFQGTGAADDSGLPNDRFFAVRPEGSVSTLKIQRTERGDSAVYLCASSSSGSLSYNEQFFGPGTRLTVL.

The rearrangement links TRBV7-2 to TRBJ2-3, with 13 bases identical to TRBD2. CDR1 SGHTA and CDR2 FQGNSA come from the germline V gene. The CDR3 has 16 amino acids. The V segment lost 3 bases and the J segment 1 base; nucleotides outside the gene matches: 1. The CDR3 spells CASSFGLAGGTDTQYF. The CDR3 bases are TGTGCCAGCAGCTTTGGACTAGCGGGGGGCACAGATACGCAGTATTTT.

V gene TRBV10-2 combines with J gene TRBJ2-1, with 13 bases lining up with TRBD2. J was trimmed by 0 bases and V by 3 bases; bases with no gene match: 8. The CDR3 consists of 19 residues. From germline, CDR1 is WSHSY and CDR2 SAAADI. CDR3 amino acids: CASSDGGTSGTGSYNEQFF. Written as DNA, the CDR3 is TGCGCCAGCAGTGACGGAGGGACTAGCGGGACTGGCTCCTACAATGAGCAGTTCTTC.

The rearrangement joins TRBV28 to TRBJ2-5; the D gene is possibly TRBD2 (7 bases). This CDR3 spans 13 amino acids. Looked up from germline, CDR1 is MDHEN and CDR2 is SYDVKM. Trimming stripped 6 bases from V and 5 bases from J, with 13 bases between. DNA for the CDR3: TGTGCCAGCAGGGGGGGGCAGAGGGAGACCCAGTACTTC. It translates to CASRGGQRETQYF.

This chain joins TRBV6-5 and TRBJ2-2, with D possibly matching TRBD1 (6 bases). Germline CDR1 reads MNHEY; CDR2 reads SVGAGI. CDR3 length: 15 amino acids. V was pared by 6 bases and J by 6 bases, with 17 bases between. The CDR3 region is CASRPQGSSSGELFF. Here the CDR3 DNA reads TGTGCCAGCAGACCCCAGGGGTCGAGCTCCGGGGAGCTGTTTTTT.

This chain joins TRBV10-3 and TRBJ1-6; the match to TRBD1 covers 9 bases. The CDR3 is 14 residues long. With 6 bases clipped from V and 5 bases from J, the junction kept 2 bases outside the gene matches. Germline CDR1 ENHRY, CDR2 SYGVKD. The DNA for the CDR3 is TGTGCCATCAGGGGGACAGGGAATAATTCACCCCTCCACTTT. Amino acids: CAIRGTGNNSPLHF.

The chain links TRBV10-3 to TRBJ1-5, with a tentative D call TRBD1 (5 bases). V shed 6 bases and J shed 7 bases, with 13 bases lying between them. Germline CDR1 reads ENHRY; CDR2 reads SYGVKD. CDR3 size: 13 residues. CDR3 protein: CAIRAGTGQPQHF. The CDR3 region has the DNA TGTGCCATCAGGGCAGGTACAGGCCAGCCCCAGCATTTT.

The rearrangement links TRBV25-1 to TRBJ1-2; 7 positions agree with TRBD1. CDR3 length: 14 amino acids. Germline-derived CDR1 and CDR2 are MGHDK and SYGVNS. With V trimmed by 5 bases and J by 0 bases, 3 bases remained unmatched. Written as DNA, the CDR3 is TGTGCCAGCAGTCGGGACAGCGCTAACTATGGCTACACCTTC. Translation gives CASSRDSANYGYTF.

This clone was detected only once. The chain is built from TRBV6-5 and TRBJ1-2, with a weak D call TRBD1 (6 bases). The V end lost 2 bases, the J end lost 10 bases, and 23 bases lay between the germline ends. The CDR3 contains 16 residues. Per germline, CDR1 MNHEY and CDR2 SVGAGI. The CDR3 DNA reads TGTGCCAGCAGTTACCGTCGGACAGCTAGATCCGTCGACTACACCTTC. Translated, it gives CASSYRRTARSVDYTF.